These 5 T cell receptor beta chains were sequenced from one sample in a study of CXCR3-negative and CXCR3-positive naive CD8 T cells. 5' RACE that incorporated UMI labels was used to prepare the TRB cDNA libraries. Reanalyzing the 5' RACE reads, TCRdb keeps one entry per CDR3 protein, without DNA. This sample lists about 120,000 distinct CDR3 sequences; its ten largest clones have just under 0.5%. Sequencing was done on a sample of naive CXCR3- CD8+ T cells from blood. Described subset: CD45RO-CCR7+CD27+CD95- naive CD8+ T cells lacking CXCR3 (TNR3-). The receptors shown here come from a human donor in good health. Some clones in this sample may be carry-over from other donors' samples.

The rearrangement links TRBV11-2 to TRBJ1-4; checking the TCRdb D call of TRBD1 is not possible without DNA. CDR1 and CDR2 (germline): SGHAT, FQNNGV. The length of the CDR3 is 14 residues. The CDR3 sequence is CASIPRGALEKLFF.

This chain joins TRBV7-9 and TRBJ2-3; TCRdb gives TRBD2 as the D gene, but with no DNA this cannot be confirmed. Per the germline V gene, CDR1 is SEHNR and CDR2 is FQNEAQ (reference sequence). The CDR3 consists of 17 residues. This chain's CDR3 is CASSSTVAGDNTDTQYF. Variable domain in full (rest from reference TRBV7-9 and TRBJ2-3): DTGVSQNPRHKITKRGQNVTFRCDPISEHNRLYWYRQTLGQGPEFLTYFQNEAQLEKSRLLSDRFSAERPKGSFSTLEIQRTEQGDSAMYLCASSSTVAGDNTDTQYFGPGTRLTVL.

The chain links TRBV28 to TRBJ2-1; the D call of TRBD1 rests on TCRdb alone, since no DNA is present to check it. This CDR3 has 16 residues. The germline V gene has CDR1 MDHEN and CDR2 SYDVKM. The CDR3 is CASSLRLTDIYNEQFF. The whole variable domain, filled in from reference TRBV28 and TRBJ2-1, reads DVKVTQSSRYLVKRTGEKVFLECVQDMDHENMFWYRQDPGLGLRLIYFSYDVKMKEKGDIPEGYSVSREKKERFSLILESASTNQTSMYLCASSLRLTDIYNEQFFGPGTRLTVL.

The chain is built from TRBV13 and TRBJ2-7; TCRdb gives TRBD2 as the D gene, but with no DNA this cannot be confirmed. The CDR3 extends over 15 amino acids. Germline CDR1 PRHDT, CDR2 FYEKMQ (reference sequence). The CDR3 spells CASSLGLSGSYEQYF.

The genes are TRBV19 and TRBJ1-1; absent DNA, TCRdb's TRBD1 call cannot be checked. Germline CDR1 LNHDA, CDR2 SQIVND (reference sequence). The CDR3 totals 12 residues. The CDR3: CASSYRDTEAFF.